This T cell receptor (beta chain) was identified during a study of blood T cells in healthy people across ages. Overall study results and limits: Per million T cells, TCR beta diversity dropped roughly linearly as age increased. When set beside aged donors, long-lived donors presented more naive CD4+ cells and higher diversity.

The CDR3 has 15 amino acids. The ends were cut back, 4 bases at V and 4 bases at J, with 16 bases in the middle. In germline, CDR1 is LGHDT, CDR2 YNNKEL (reference sequence). Primers used in a second PCR of roughly 6 to 11 cycles were a sample-barcoded 5' primer and a J-beta primer mix. The template-switch adaptor, which had 12 random nucleotides, put a tag on each cDNA molecule. TCRdb called the 5' RACE reads again in MiXCR, with one record for every CDR3 protein. The sample consists of 900,000 to 950,000 distinct CDR3 sequences, about 28% of them appearing once. Turning to this clonotype: The antigen remains undetermined.

Another study also made use of these data, one on T cells of mothers and their children. That report notes: Extracted RNA, in its entirety, went into cDNA synthesis at about 1.6 ug per 15 ul.

The chain couples TRBV3-1 to TRBJ1-1; possibly TRBD1 for D (5 bases). Sequencing was done on a sample of blood. The TCR originated in a woman in her 40s in good health. This CDR3 reads CASSPWSGHATEAFF. The CDR3 bases are TGTGCCAGCAGCCCCTGGTCGGGGCATGCCACTGAAGCTTTCTTT.